Listed below are T cell receptor beta chains from one sample, sequenced in a study of blood T cell repertoires in COVID-19. Here immunoSEQ multiplex PCR was the method, and the copy in TCRdb shows in-frame clones only, minus some. The repertoire consists of some 170,000 clones, with around 80% occurring once and the leading ten covering 15% to 20%. The sample comprised peripheral blood. The receptor source for this set is an elderly woman with acute or convalescent COVID-19. Each CDR3 is given with its conserved first and last residue. D genes are given only for firm matches. Clone size is shown for a subset of rows, as once, few, many or a class of expanded clone.

CDR3 DNA | CDR3 protein | clone size | D gene | J gene | V gene
TGTGCCAGCAGTTACGGGACAGGTTCTGTTAACTATGGCTACACCTTC | CASSYGTGSVNYGYTF | NA | TRBD1 | TRBJ1-2 | TRBV28
TGTGCCAGCCGGCAGGGCAACATGAACACTGAAGCTTTCTTT | CASRQGNMNTEAFF | NA | NA | TRBJ1-1 | TRBV6-5
TGTGCCAGCAGCTTAGGAGCCGTATCTCTGCGAACAGATACGCAGTATTTT | CASSLGAVSLRTDTQYF | NA | NA | TRBJ2-3 | TRBV11-2
TGCGCCAGCAGCCCACAGGGTTTGGGCACAGATACGCAGTATTTT | CASSPQGLGTDTQYF | NA | NA | TRBJ2-3 | TRBV4-1
TGCGCCAGCAGCCGAGGAGACTCCCTGAGCTCCTATAATTCACCCCTCCACTTT | CASSRGDSLSSYNSPLHF | NA | NA | TRBJ1-6 | TRBV5-1
TGTGCCAGCAGCCAAGACCAGGGGGGACACAATGAGCAGTTCTTC | CASSQDQGGHNEQFF | NA | NA | TRBJ2-1 | TRBV4-2
TGTGCCAGCAGGTCCCCGGGACTACTCTACGAGCAGTACTTC | CASRSPGLLYEQYF | few | TRBD2 | TRBJ2-7 | TRBV6-5
TGTGCCACCAGCAGAGGAATTAGCGGGAGTGTAGCCGAGCAGTACTTC | CATSRGISGSVAEQYF | NA | TRBD2 | TRBJ2-7 | TRBV15
TGCGCCAGCAGCCAAGATCACGGACTAGCGGGGTCCTACGAGCAGTACTTC | CASSQDHGLAGSYEQYF | NA | TRBD2 | TRBJ2-7 | TRBV4-1
TGTGCCAGCAGCCCGGACAGAAATCAGCCCCAGCATTTT | CASSPDRNQPQHF | NA | NA | TRBJ1-5 | TRBV6-5
TGCAGCGTTGAGGAGACTAACTACGAGCAGTACTTC | CSVEETNYEQYF | NA | NA | TRBJ2-7 | TRBV29-1
TGTGCCAGCGGGGTGGGGGACAGGGGAATAACCTTC | CASGVGDRGITF | NA | TRBD1 | TRBJ1-2 | TRBV28
TGCGCCAGCAGCCTGGGGGGGACTCACAACACAGATACGCAGTATTTT | CASSLGGTHNTDTQYF | many | TRBD2 | TRBJ2-3 | TRBV5-1